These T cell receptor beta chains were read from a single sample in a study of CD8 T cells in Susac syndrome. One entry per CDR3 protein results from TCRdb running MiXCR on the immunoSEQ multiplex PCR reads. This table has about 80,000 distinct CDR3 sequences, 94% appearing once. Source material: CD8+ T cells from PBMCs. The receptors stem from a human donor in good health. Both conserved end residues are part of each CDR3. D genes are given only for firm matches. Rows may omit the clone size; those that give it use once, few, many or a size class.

CASSPSGGAVNIQYF,TGTGCCAGCAGCCCCAGCGGGGGGGCCGTGAACATTCAGTACTTC,TRBD2,TRBV7-9,15,-,TRBJ2-4
CSARDETSGDLNTGELFF,TGCAGTGCTAGAGATGAGACTAGCGGGGACCTGAACACCGGGGAGCTGTTTTTT,TRBD2,TRBV20-1,18,-,TRBJ2-2
CASSEAGNFVPQYF,TGTGCCAGCAGTGAAGCAGGCAATTTTGTCCCCCAGTACTTC,-,TRBV2,14,-,TRBJ2-5
CASSPGDPTLLYNEQFF,TGTGCCAGCTCACCTGGGGATCCGACTCTCCTGTACAATGAGCAGTTCTTC,-,TRBV18,17,-,TRBJ2-1
CASSGGQPQHF,TGTGCCAGCAGTGGAGGTCAGCCCCAGCATTTT,-,TRBV2,11,-,TRBJ1-5
CASSLNPPGNQPQHF,TGTGCCAGCAGTTTAAATCCCCCGGGGAATCAGCCCCAGCATTTT,-,TRBV27,15,-,TRBJ1-5
CASSPRSFYGYTF,TGTGCCAGCAGTCCCAGGTCATTCTATGGCTACACCTTC,-,TRBV27,13,-,TRBJ1-2
CASRSVKLEAFF,TGTGCCAGTAGATCAGTTAAGCTTGAAGCTTTCTTT,-,TRBV19,12,-,TRBJ1-1
CASSEGGLSDTQYF,TGTGCCAGCAGCGAGGGGGGGCTTTCAGATACGCAGTATTTT,-,TRBV9,14,-,TRBJ2-3
CASKKRTLNTEAFF,TGTGCCAGCAAAAAAAGGACCTTGAACACTGAAGCTTTCTTT,-,TRBV7-6,14,-,TRBJ1-1
CASSLGQGVSYEQYF,TGTGCCAGTAGCCTTGGACAGGGGGTCTCCTACGAGCAGTACTTC,TRBD1,TRBV19,15,-,TRBJ2-7
CASSQGDSNYGYTF,TGCGCCAGCAGCCAAGGAGACAGTAACTATGGCTACACCTTC,-,TRBV4-1,14,-,TRBJ1-2
CSVGNRGGYTF,TGCAGCGTAGGAAACAGGGGAGGCTACACCTTC,TRBD1,TRBV29-1,11,-,TRBJ1-2
CASIRPGGNEQFF,TGTGCCAGCATCAGACCGGGGGGGAATGAGCAGTTCTTC,TRBD2,TRBV6-5,13,-,TRBJ2-1
CASSQAGQGMLGTEAFF,TGTGCCAGCAGCCAAGCGGGACAGGGGATGCTGGGCACTGAAGCTTTCTTT,TRBD1,TRBV3-1,17,once,TRBJ1-1
CASSPQGRRTGELFF,TGTGCCAGCAGCCCACAGGGGAGGCGCACCGGGGAGCTGTTTTTT,-,TRBV9,15,-,TRBJ2-2
CASSQDLTQGEETQYF,TGCGCCAGCAGCCAAGATCTCACACAGGGGGAAGAGACCCAGTACTTC,TRBD1,TRBV4-3,16,-,TRBJ2-5
CASSSSDVGGVYGYTF,TGCGCCAGCAGCTCTTCTGACGTAGGGGGGGTCTATGGCTACACCTTC,-,TRBV5-1,16,-,TRBJ1-2
CAWSGWQGARIPTQYF,TGTGCCTGGAGCGGATGGCAGGGGGCGCGGATTCCTACGCAGTATTTT,TRBD1,TRBV30,16,once,TRBJ2-3
CSARPGGLGISNYGYTF,TGCAGTGCTAGACCCGGGGGCCTAGGAATTTCCAACTATGGCTACACCTTC,-,TRBV20-1,17,-,TRBJ1-2
CSADRLAGGETQYF,TGCAGTGCGGATAGACTAGCGGGAGGGGAGACCCAGTACTTC,TRBD2,TRBV20-1,14,-,TRBJ2-5